This T cell receptor beta chain stems from a study of control samples from healthy donors and cancer patients. TCRdb's table, derived via immunoSEQ multiplex PCR, lists solely in-frame clones and lacks some. The sample has over 100,000 clones, about nine tenths seen once. There are 13 residues in the CDR3. Germline CDR1 reads LNHDA; CDR2 reads SQIVND (reference sequence). Trimming removed 1 base from V and 7 bases from J, with 8 bases in between. Sequencing used blood. This TCR was sampled from a human donor in good health. The donor label of this sample is uncertain. The rearrangement uses TRBV19 and TRBJ1-5; the D is unclear. The CDR3 DNA reads as TGTGCCAGTAGTATAGGGCATGCACAGCCCCAGCATTTT. This translates into CASSIGHAQPQHF.